These 20 T cell receptor beta chains originate from one sample sequenced in a study of cytomegalovirus exposure and HLA in healthy donors. PCR involved 60 Vbeta and 13 Jbeta primers. The protocol was immunoSEQ multiplex PCR, while the TCRdb copy is restricted to in-frame clones and leaves out a portion. The sample records about 170,000 clones, 65% to 85% being singletons. Sequenced material: PBMCs. These receptors were obtained from a woman aged 50 to 60 in good health and CMV-seropositive.

The chain has TRBV7-2 and TRBJ2-3; tentative D call: TRBD2 (6 bases). Germline V gene data show CDR1 as SGHTA and CDR2 as FQGNSA. Trimming took 1 base from V and 11 from J, leaving 25 bases between them. The CDR3 is made up of 17 amino acids. The CDR3 bases are TGTGCCAGCAGCTTAGGGTTGGGGACTGGGACCGGGTTTAAGCAGTATTTT. This codes for CASSLGLGTGTGFKQYF.

This chain connects TRBV7-3 to TRBJ2-3, with 8 positions matching TRBD1. The CDR3 extends over 15 amino acids. CDR1 is SGHTA, CDR2 FQGTGA, per germline. The V segment lost 5 bases and the J segment 1 base; nucleotides outside the gene matches: 5. As DNA, the CDR3 is TGTGCCAGCAGCGAACCGGGACAGGGCACAGATACGCAGTATTTT. Residues: CASSEPGQGTDTQYF. The complete variable domain, with remaining parts taken from reference TRBV7-3 and TRBJ2-3, reads GAGVSQTPSNKVTEKGKYVELRCDPISGHTALYWYRQSLGQGPEFLIYFQGTGAADDSGLPNDRFFAVRPEGSVSTLKIQRTERGDSAVYLCASSEPGQGTDTQYFGPGTRLTVL.

This chain joins TRBV19 and TRBJ1-2, with 10 bases matching TRBD1. The CDR3 sequence is 16 residues long. CDR1 and CDR2 from the germline V gene are LNHDA and SQIVND (reference sequence). V lost 6 bases, J lost 4 bases, and 11 bases stayed unmatched. The CDR3 nucleotides read TGTGCCAGTAGGCGGGGGGACAGGGGTGATGGCTATGGCTACACCTTC. Its protein product is CASRRGDRGDGYGYTF.

V and J are TRBV6-4 and TRBJ2-2; 13 nucleotides agree with TRBD2. This CDR3 has 16 residues. The ends lost 10 bases at V and 5 bases at J; junction bases unmatched: 10. From germline, CDR1 is MRHNA and CDR2 SNTAGT. CDR3 loop: CATSSSTSGGTGELFF. CDR3 in DNA: TGTGCCACCTCTTCCTCGACTAGCGGGGGGACCGGGGAGCTGTTTTTT.

The CDR3: CASSITQIIGGTDKGYTF. CDR3 sequence (DNA): TGTGCCAGTAGCATCACCCAAATCATAGGAGGGACAGATAAAGGCTACACCTTC. The V call is TRBV19, the J call TRBJ1-2, with 7 bases aligning to TRBD1. Germline V CDR1 and CDR2: LNHDA, SQIVND (reference sequence). CDR3 length: 18 residues. The V and J ends lost 6 bases and 8 bases, in that order; junction bases with no gene match: 24.

The V and J genes are TRBV5-1 and TRBJ1-1; TRBD1 matches at 7 bases. The germline CDR1 and CDR2 sequences are SGHRS and YFSETQ. The CDR3 is 15 amino acids. V shed 1 base, J shed 5 bases, and the junction held 8 bases outside the gene matches. The CDR3: CASSLNPGQKTEAFF. The CDR3 DNA follows: TGCGCCAGCAGCTTGAACCCGGGACAGAAGACTGAAGCTTTCTTT. The full variable domain, its missing parts supplied by reference TRBV5-1 and TRBJ1-1, is KAGVTQTPRYLIKTRGQQVTLSCSPISGHRSVSWYQQTPGQGLQFLFEYFSETQRNKGNFPGRFSGRQFSNSRSEMNVSTLELGDSALYLCASSLNPGQKTEAFFGQGTRLTVV.

The chain carries TRBV10-3 and TRBJ1-1, with D maybe TRBD1 (5 bases). The CDR3 runs to 13 residues. V was trimmed by 5 bases and J by 0 bases, leaving 7 bases between them. Germline V gene data show CDR1 as ENHRY and CDR2 as SYGVKD. The CDR3 region is CAISTGLNTEAFF. CDR3 in DNA: TGTGCCATCAGTACAGGCCTGAACACTGAAGCTTTCTTT.

This chain links TRBV4-3 with TRBJ2-4; the match to TRBD2 covers 9 bases. This CDR3 spans 14 amino acids. The J segment lost 9 bases and the V segment lost 3 bases, leaving 6 bases of the junction unmatched. Germline lookup yields CDR1 LGHNA and CDR2 YSLEER. Here the CDR3 reads CASSQVAGAPIQYF. CDR3 DNA: TGCGCCAGCAGCCAGGTAGCGGGAGCTCCCATTCAGTACTTC.

The rearrangement joins TRBV7-3 to TRBJ2-1, with a tentative D call TRBD2 (5 bases). Germline V gene sequence: CDR1 SGHTA, CDR2 FQGTGA. V was shortened by 2 bases and J by 6 bases, with 17 bases between the two germline ends. The CDR3 is 16 amino acids. In DNA, the CDR3 is TGTGCCAGCAGCTTAGATCGGGCGAAGGCGGGCAATGAGCAGTTCTTC. It translates to CASSLDRAKAGNEQFF.

This rearrangement joins TRBV6-5 to TRBJ2-5, with 7 bases matching TRBD2. Germline V lookup: CDR1 MNHEY, CDR2 SVGAGI. This CDR3 has 12 residues. V dropped 7 bases and J dropped 13; count of bases not matched to a gene: 12. CDR3 nucleotides: TGTGCCAGCACCCCAGCTAGCGGCCCCTTGTACTTC. Its translation is CASTPASGPLYF.

The V gene is TRBV28, the J gene TRBJ2-2; TRBD2 agrees at 12 bases. The CDR3 is made up of 16 amino acids. CDR1 is MDHEN, CDR2 SYDVKM, per germline. The V gene end was trimmed by 4 bases and the J gene end by 6 bases; junction bases not matched to a gene: 6. CDR3 in amino acids: CASSSRLAGVSGELFF. The CDR3 bases are TGTGCCAGCAGTTCCCGACTAGCGGGAGTGTCCGGGGAGCTGTTTTTT.

This chain connects TRBV28 to TRBJ2-3, with D perhaps TRBD2 (6 bases). The CDR3 extends over 15 amino acids. Trimming cost V 6 bases and J 0 bases, with 13 bases left between them. The V gene's germline CDR1 is MDHEN and CDR2 SYDVKM. CDR3 loop: CASRGWGDSTDTQYF. The CDR3, as DNA: TGTGCCAGCAGAGGGTGGGGGGATAGCACAGATACGCAGTATTTT. Together with reference TRBV28 and TRBJ2-3, the CDR3 gives the full variable domain: DVKVTQSSRYLVKRTGEKVFLECVQDMDHENMFWYRQDPGLGLRLIYFSYDVKMKEKGDIPEGYSVSREKKERFSLILESASTNQTSMYLCASRGWGDSTDTQYFGPGTRLTVL.

V gene TRBV28 combines with J gene TRBJ2-3; maybe TRBD2 (5 bases). Germline V gene data show CDR1 as MDHEN and CDR2 as SYDVKM. The CDR3 consists of 16 residues. Trimming took off 2 bases at V and 0 bases at J, with 12 bases between the two ends. The CDR3 region has the DNA TGTGCCAGCAGTTTAGAGCCCGGGATTAGCACAGATACGCAGTATTTT. Its protein is CASSLEPGISTDTQYF.

The J gene is TRBJ2-1, the V gene TRBV7-9, with 11 bases identical to TRBD2. The V gene end was trimmed by 4 bases and the J gene end by 6 bases; junction bases not matched to a gene: 5. The CDR3 is made up of 15 amino acids. CDR1 is SEHNR and CDR2 is FQNEAQ in the germline V gene (reference sequence). The CDR3 DNA sequence: TGTGCCAGCAGCTCCCCGGGACTAGCGGCCAATGAGCAGTTCTTC. Protein: CASSSPGLAANEQFF.

J is TRBJ1-2 and V is TRBV23-1, with 8 bases that match TRBD1. TRBV23-1 falls under the ORF class, with uncertain function. The CDR3 spans 16 residues. The V segment lost 8 bases and the J segment 0 bases; nucleotides outside the gene matches: 11. The CDR3 sequence is CASGRGDRLTNYGYTF. The CDR3 region has the DNA TGCGCCAGCGGGCGAGGGGACAGGCTCACTAACTATGGCTACACCTTC.

J is TRBJ2-3 and V is TRBV7-2; D might be TRBD2 (6 bases). CDR1 is SGHTA and CDR2 is FQGNSA in the germline V gene. The germline V and J ends were trimmed by 1 base and 4 bases, with 6 bases remaining between them. The CDR3 spans 13 residues. The CDR3 DNA reads as TGTGCCAGCAGCTTAGAGCGGGCAGATACGCAGTATTTT. Its translation: CASSLERADTQYF.

The table lists this clone with a count of one. The J gene is TRBJ2-3, the V gene TRBV11-1, with 8 bases matching TRBD2. Looked up from germline, CDR1 is SGHAT and CDR2 is FQDESV (reference sequence). The CDR3 is made up of 17 amino acids. The ends lost 4 bases at V and 0 bases at J; junction bases unmatched: 9. The CDR3, as DNA: TGTGCCAGCAGCTCTCACCAGCGGGAGAGAAGCACAGATACGCAGTATTTT. Its protein is CASSSHQRERSTDTQYF.

This clone was seen only once. The V call is TRBV7-3, the J call TRBJ2-1; TRBD1 is a possible D gene (8 bases). V was cut by 4 bases and J by 8 bases, with 18 bases left in between. CDR1 is SGHTA and CDR2 is FQGTGA in the germline V gene. CDR3 size: 15 residues. CDR3 bases: TGTGCCAGCAGCTCAAACAGGGGGGGCCGGGATGAGCAGTTCTTC. It codes for CASSSNRGGRDEQFF.

This chain connects TRBV11-2 to TRBJ1-1; weak D call: TRBD1 (6 bases). This CDR3 spans 13 amino acids. With 4 bases removed from V and 5 bases from J, the gap between germline ends came to 11 bases. CDR1 is SGHAT, CDR2 FQNNGV, per germline. In DNA form, the CDR3 reads TGTGCCAGCAGCTCATCCAGGGGAACTGAAGCTTTCTTT. Protein: CASSSSRGTEAFF.

The chain is built from TRBV19 and TRBJ1-2; tentative D call: TRBD1 (5 bases). The germline V gene encodes CDR1 LNHDA and CDR2 SQIVND (reference sequence). V was shortened by 1 base and J by 6 bases, with 15 bases between the two germline ends. The CDR3 totals 15 residues. Written as DNA, the CDR3 is TGTGCCAGTAGTATAGTATGGGGGGTCAGCCATGGCTACACCTTC. It yields the protein CASSIVWGVSHGYTF. Full variable domain (remainder filled in from reference TRBV19 and TRBJ1-2): DGGITQSPKYLFRKEGQNVTLSCEQNLNHDAMYWYRQDPGQGLRLIYYSQIVNDFQKGDIAEGYSVSREKKESFPLTVTSAQKNPTAFYLCASSIVWGVSHGYTFGSGTRLTVV.